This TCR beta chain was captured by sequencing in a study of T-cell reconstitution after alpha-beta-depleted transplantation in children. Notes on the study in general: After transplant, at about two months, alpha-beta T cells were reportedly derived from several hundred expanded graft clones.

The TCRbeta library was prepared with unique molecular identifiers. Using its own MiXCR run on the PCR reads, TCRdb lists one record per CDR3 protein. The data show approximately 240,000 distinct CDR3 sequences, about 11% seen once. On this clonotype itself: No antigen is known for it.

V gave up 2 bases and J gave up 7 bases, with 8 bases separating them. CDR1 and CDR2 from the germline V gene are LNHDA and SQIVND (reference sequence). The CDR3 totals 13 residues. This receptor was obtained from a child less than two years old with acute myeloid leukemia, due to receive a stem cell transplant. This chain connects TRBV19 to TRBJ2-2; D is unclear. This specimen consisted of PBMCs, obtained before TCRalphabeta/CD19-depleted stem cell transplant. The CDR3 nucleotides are TGTGCCAGTAGTATACACCAGAACGGGGAGCTGTTTTTT. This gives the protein CASSIHQNGELFF.